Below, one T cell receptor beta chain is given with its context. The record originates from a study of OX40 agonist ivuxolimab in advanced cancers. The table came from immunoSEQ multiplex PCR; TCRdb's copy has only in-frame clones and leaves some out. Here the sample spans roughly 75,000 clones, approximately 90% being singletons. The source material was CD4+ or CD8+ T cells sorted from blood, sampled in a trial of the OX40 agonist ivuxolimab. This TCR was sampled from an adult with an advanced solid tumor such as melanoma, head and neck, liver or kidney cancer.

For the CDR3, the DNA is TGTGCCAGCAGCCCCCAGGGGACTAGCGGGGGGCCCCCAAACATTCAGTACTTC. Translating it yields CASSPQGTSGGPPNIQYF. The chain uses TRBV7-2 and TRBJ2-4; 15 bases match TRBD2. V shed 5 bases, J shed 6 bases, and the junction held 11 bases outside the gene matches. Germline-derived CDR1 and CDR2 are SGHTA and FQGNSA. CDR3 length: 18 amino acids.